A selection of T cell receptor beta chains follows, all from one sample in a study of blood T cells in healthy people across ages. MiXCR, run by TCRdb on the 5' RACE reads, gives a single entry per CDR3 protein. The sample consists of 750,000 to 950,000 distinct CDR3 sequences, approximately 55% of them appearing once. Specimen: blood. The origin of the receptors is a man at least 80 years old in good health. Each CDR3 is given with its conserved first and last residue. D genes are given only for firm matches. Clone size, where shown, is once, few, many, or a class for clones that have expanded.

D gene,J gene,V gene,clone size,CDR3 protein,CDR3 DNA
NA,TRBJ2-7,TRBV18,NA,CASSPLTGHEQYF,TGTGCCAGCTCACCACTGACAGGCCACGAGCAGTACTTC
NA,TRBJ1-5,TRBV20-1,NA,CSARDSLTGQDQPQHF,TGCAGTGCTAGAGATTCCCTCACAGGGCAGGATCAGCCCCAGCATTTT
TRBD2,TRBJ2-7,TRBV6-5,few,CASSYSTSGLAGVYEQYF,TGTGCCAGCAGTTACTCGACGTCCGGACTAGCGGGAGTCTACGAGCAGTACTTC
TRBD1,TRBJ2-3,TRBV13,NA,CASSSLRTGWAARYAYF,TGTGCCAGCAGCTCCTTAAGGACAGGGTGGGCGGCCAGATACGCGTATTTT
TRBD2,TRBJ2-1,TRBV9,NA,CASTWGLTASYNEQFF,TGTGCCAGCACCTGGGGACTAACAGCTTCCTACAATGAGCAGTTCTTC
NA,TRBJ2-3,TRBV20-1,NA,CSARVPSTDTQYF,TGCAGTGCTAGAGTCCCGAGCACAGATACGCAGTATTTT
NA,TRBJ2-7,TRBV21-1,NA,CASSKGGCEQYF,TGTGCCAGCAGCAAGGGGGGGTGTGAGCAGTACTTC
TRBD2,TRBJ2-1,TRBV11-2,NA,CASSRVGLAGAAVYNEQFF,TGTGCCAGCTCTCGGGTGGGTCTAGCGGGTGCTGCGGTGTACAATGAGCAGTTCTTC
TRBD2,TRBJ2-1,TRBV24-1,NA,CATSDPAGGSREQFF,TGTGCCACCAGTGACCCAGCGGGGGGTAGCCGTGAGCAGTTCTTC
NA,TRBJ2-1,TRBV27,NA,CASSFGGVRNNEQFF,TGTGCCAGCAGTTTTGGGGGTGTGCGGAACAATGAGCAGTTCTTC
TRBD2,TRBJ2-3,TRBV7-2,NA,CASSLGAGGYTDTQYF,TGTGCCAGCAGCTTAGGAGCGGGAGGGTACACAGATACGCAGTATTTT
NA,TRBJ2-7,TRBV24-1,NA,CATSDFPGLEQYF,TGTGCCACCAGTGATTTTCCAGGGCTCGAGCAGTACTTC
TRBD2,TRBJ2-1,TRBV4-2,NA,CASSQEGTSVGKQFF,TGTGCCAGCAGCCAAGAGGGGACTAGCGTGGGTAAGCAGTTCTTC
TRBD2,TRBJ2-1,TRBV4-1,few,CASSQDEREFYNEQFF,TGCGCCAGCAGCCAAGATGAGCGGGAGTTCTACAATGAGCAGTTCTTC
NA,TRBJ2-7,TRBV4-2,NA,CASSPPGTPSRRYF,TGTGCCAGCAGCCCCCCCGGGACTCCATCCCGGCGGTACTTC
NA,TRBJ2-1,TRBV7-3,NA,CASSVNGNEQFF,TGTGCCAGCAGCGTAAACGGGAATGAGCAGTTCTTC
NA,TRBJ2-7,TRBV5-1,few,CASSLRRDYEQYF,TGCGCCAGCAGCTTACGACGGGACTACGAGCAGTACTTC
NA,TRBJ2-7,TRBV5-1,few,CASSLRDTLYEQYF,TGCGCCAGCAGCTTGCGGGACACCCTCTACGAGCAGTACTTC